This is a list of T cell receptor beta chains from one sample in a study of CD8 T cells in ankylosing spondylitis. Via MiXCR, TCRdb re-called the 5' RACE reads, giving one row per CDR3 protein. The sample holds some 220,000 distinct CDR3 sequences, roughly a tenth seen once. The sequenced sample was blood, either unsorted or a sorted T cell fraction (not recorded which). These receptors came from a male donor with ankylosing spondylitis or in good health (not recorded which). Both conserved end residues are trimmed from each CDR3. Where a row states a size, it is once, few, many or the class of an expanded clone; other rows omit it.

v_call: TRBV12-3/TRBV12-4; clone_size: many; j_call: TRBJ1-1; cdr3_aa: ASSLGQGAMGTEAF
v_call: TRBV30; clone_size: many; j_call: TRBJ2-3; cdr3_aa: AWSGRPLGTQY
v_call: TRBV20-1; clone_size: many; j_call: TRBJ2-3; cdr3_aa: SARVSAFTDTQY
v_call: TRBV7-9; clone_size: few; j_call: TRBJ1-2; cdr3_aa: ASSPLTRDTYGYT
v_call: TRBV20-1; clone_size: -; j_call: TRBJ2-3; cdr3_aa: SARDLGGRGIDTQY
v_call: TRBV5-1; clone_size: many; j_call: TRBJ2-7; cdr3_aa: ASSPASGSYEQY
v_call: TRBV5-1; clone_size: many; j_call: TRBJ1-2; cdr3_aa: ASSFTDGSSEGT
v_call: TRBV30; clone_size: few; j_call: TRBJ1-4; cdr3_aa: AWSGSFNEKLF
v_call: TRBV4-1; clone_size: many; j_call: TRBJ2-1; cdr3_aa: ASSQESGSTYNEQF
v_call: TRBV14; clone_size: -; j_call: TRBJ1-1; cdr3_aa: ASGGGSNTEAF